The clone carrying this T cell receptor beta chain was detected only a few times. Its target is unknown. The data stem from a study of T cell responses to AZD1222 COVID-19 vaccine. Study overall: Recipients boosted at about 4 weeks or about 12 weeks are pooled.

Trimming shortened V by 9 bases and J by 5 bases, and 17 bases separated the two germline ends. The CDR3 has 13 residues. Looked up from germline, CDR1 is SGHRS and CDR2 is YFSETQ. Generated by immunoSEQ multiplex PCR, the TCRdb table keeps only in-frame clones and is missing some. The sample lists 100,000 to 150,000 clones; approximately 90% were seen once. Whole-study findings and limits: Rises in breadth and depth of Spike-specific TCRs came after two AZD1222 doses. Mostly white British, mostly female donors; authors suggested clonal diversity may be underestimated. Spike as a whole was targeted by vaccine-associated CD4 TCRs, dominant at 160-218 and 743-854.

The sequencing here drew on peripheral blood, taken on day 0 of AZD1222 vaccination. The TCR sequence derives from an adult in good health. The chain combines TRBV5-1 with TRBJ2-5; D is perhaps TRBD2 (6 bases). The CDR3 nucleotides are TGCGCCACCCGGGGACTCCCTCTGGAGACCCAGTACTTC. Residues: CATRGLPLETQYF.